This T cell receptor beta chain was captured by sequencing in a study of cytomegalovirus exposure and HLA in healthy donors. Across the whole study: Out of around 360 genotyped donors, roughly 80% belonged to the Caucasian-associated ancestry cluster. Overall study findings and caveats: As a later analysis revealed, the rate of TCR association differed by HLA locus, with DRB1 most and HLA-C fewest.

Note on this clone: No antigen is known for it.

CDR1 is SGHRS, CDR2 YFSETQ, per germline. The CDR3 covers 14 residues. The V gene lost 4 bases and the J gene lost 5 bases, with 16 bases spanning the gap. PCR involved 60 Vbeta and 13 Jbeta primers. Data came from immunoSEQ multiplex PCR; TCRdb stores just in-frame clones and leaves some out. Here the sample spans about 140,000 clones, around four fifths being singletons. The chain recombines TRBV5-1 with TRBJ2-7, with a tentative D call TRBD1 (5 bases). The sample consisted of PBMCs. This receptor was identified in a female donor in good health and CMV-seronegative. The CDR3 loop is CASSIKGYSNEQYF. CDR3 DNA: TGCGCCAGCAGCATTAAGGGGTATAGCAACGAGCAGTACTTC.